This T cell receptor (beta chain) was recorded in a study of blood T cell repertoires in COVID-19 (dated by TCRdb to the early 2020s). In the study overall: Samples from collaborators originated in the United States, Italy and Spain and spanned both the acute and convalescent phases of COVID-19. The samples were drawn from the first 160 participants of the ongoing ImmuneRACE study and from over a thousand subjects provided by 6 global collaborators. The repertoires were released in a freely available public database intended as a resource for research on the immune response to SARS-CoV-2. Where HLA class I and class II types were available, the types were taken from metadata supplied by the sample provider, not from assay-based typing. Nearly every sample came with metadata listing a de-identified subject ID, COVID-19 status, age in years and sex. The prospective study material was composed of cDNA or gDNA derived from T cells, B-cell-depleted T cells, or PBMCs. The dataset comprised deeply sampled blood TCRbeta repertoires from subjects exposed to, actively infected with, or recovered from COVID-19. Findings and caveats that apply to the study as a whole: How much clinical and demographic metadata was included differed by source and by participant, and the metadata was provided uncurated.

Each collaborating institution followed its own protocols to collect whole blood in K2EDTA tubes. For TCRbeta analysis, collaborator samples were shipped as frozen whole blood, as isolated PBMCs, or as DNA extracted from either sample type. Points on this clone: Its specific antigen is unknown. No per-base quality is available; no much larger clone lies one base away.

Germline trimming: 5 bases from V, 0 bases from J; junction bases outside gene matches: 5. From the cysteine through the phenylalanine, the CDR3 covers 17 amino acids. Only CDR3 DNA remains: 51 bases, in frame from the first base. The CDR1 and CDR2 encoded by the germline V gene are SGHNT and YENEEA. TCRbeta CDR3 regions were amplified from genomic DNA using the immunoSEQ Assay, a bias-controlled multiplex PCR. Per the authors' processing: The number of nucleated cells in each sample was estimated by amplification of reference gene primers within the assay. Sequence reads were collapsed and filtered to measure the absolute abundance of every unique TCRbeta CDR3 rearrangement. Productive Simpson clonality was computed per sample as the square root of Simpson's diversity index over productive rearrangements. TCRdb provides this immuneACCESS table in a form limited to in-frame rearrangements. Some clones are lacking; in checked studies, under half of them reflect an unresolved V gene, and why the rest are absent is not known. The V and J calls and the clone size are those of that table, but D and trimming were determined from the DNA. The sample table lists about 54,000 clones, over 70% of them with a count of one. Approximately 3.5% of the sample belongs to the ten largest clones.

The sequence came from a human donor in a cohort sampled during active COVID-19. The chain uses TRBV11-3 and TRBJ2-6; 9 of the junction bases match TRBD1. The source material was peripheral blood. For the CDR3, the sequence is CASSTGGRGSGANVLTF. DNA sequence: TGTGCCAGCAGCACAGGGGGCCGTGGCTCTGGGGCCAACGTCCTGACTTTC.